The rows below give T cell receptor beta chains drawn from one sample of a study of CD8+ T cells in alopecia areata. Produced via immunoSEQ multiplex PCR; TCRdb's table is partial and in-frame only. The sample yields about 140,000 clones, about half seen once. Sequenced material: CD4+ T cells sorted from blood, taken at week 0. These TCRs come from a human donor with alopecia areata. CDR3s include the opening cysteine and the closing phenylalanine or tryptophan. Each record gives: D gene, clone size, J gene, V gene, CDR3 DNA, CDR3 protein. The D gene is left open where the match is weak. The size entry is marked missing in some rows and otherwise reads once, few, many or a size class.

D: TRBD1; size: .; J: TRBJ2-2; V: TRBV29-1; DNA: TGCAGCGCCGGAAGGGGGCGGACAAACACCGGGGAGCTGTTTTTT; CDR3: CSAGRGRTNTGELFF
D: TRBD2; size: .; J: TRBJ2-1; V: TRBV14; DNA: TGTGCCAGCAGCCAGGTTCTGCGTACGGGAGGTCTGTTCTTC; CDR3: CASSQVLRTGGLFF
D: TRBD2; size: .; J: TRBJ2-1; V: TRBV9; DNA: TGTGCCAGCAGCGAACTCGGACTAGCGGGAGGGACGTACAATGAGCAGTTCTTC; CDR3: CASSELGLAGGTYNEQFF
D: .; size: few; J: TRBJ2-7; V: TRBV29-1; DNA: TGCAGCGTTGTGGCAGACTTGACCTACGAGCAGTACTTC; CDR3: CSVVADLTYEQYF
D: .; size: .; J: TRBJ2-5; V: TRBV18; DNA: TGTGCCAGCTCACCCCCACGGGGGCAAGAGACCCAGTACTTC; CDR3: CASSPPRGQETQYF
D: TRBD1; size: .; J: TRBJ1-2; V: TRBV28; DNA: TGTGCCAGCAGTTTGTTAGGGACAGAGATCTTCTATGGCTACACCTTC; CDR3: CASSLLGTEIFYGYTF
D: TRBD1; size: .; J: TRBJ2-7; V: TRBV7-9; DNA: TGTGCCAGCAGCTACACCGGACAGGGGGCAGGAGAGCAGTACTTC; CDR3: CASSYTGQGAGEQYF
D: .; size: .; J: TRBJ2-5; V: TRBV10-3; DNA: TGTGCCATCAGTGACGGCGGCCAAGAGACCCAGTACTTC; CDR3: CAISDGGQETQYF
D: .; size: .; J: TRBJ1-5; V: TRBV7-6; DNA: TGTGCCAGCAGCTTAGCGGGGGGCCCCAATCAGCCCCAGCATTTT; CDR3: CASSLAGGPNQPQHF
D: .; size: .; J: TRBJ2-4; V: TRBV29-1; DNA: TGCAGCGTTGAAGCACAGGGAATAAGTAACATTCAGTACTTC; CDR3: CSVEAQGISNIQYF
D: TRBD1; size: .; J: TRBJ2-7; V: TRBV30; DNA: TGTGCCTGGAGCGGGACAGGGGGCTACGAGCAGTACTTC; CDR3: CAWSGTGGYEQYF
D: .; size: .; J: TRBJ2-5; V: TRBV5-1; DNA: TGCGCCAGCAGCCCCCCTGCGGAGACCCAGTACTTC; CDR3: CASSPPAETQYF
D: TRBD2; size: .; J: TRBJ2-1; V: TRBV29-1; DNA: TGCAGCGTAGGCCCGGGAGGCGCCAACAATGAGCAGTTCTTC; CDR3: CSVGPGGANNEQFF
D: .; size: .; J: TRBJ2-7; V: TRBV7-2; DNA: TGTGCCAGCAGCCCCGGAAGGGTGGCTTCGGGGGAGCAGTACTTC; CDR3: CASSPGRVASGEQYF